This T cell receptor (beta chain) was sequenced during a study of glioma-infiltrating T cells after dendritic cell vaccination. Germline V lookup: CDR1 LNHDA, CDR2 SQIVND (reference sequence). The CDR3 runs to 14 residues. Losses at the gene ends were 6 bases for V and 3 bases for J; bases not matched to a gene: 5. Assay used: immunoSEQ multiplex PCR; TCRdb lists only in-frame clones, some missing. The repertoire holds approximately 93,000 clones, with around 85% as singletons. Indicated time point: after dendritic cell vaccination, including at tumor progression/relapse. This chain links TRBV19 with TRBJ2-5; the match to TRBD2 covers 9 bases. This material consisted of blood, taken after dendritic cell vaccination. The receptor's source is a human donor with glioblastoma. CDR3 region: CASRDPSGKETQYF. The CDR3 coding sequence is TGTGCCAGTAGAGACCCTAGCGGGAAAGAGACCCAGTACTTC.